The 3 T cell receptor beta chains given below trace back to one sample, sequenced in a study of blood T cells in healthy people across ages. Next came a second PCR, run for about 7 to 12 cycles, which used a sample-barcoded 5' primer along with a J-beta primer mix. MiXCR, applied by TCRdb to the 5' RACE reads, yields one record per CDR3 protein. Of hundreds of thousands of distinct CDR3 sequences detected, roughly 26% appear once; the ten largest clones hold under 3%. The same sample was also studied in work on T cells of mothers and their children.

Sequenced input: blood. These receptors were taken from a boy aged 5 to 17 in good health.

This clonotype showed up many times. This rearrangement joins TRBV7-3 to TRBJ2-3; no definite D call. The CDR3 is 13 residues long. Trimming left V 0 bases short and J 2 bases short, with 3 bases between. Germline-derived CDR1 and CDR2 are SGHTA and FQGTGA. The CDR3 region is CASSLTPTDTQYF. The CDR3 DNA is TGTGCCAGCAGCTTAACCCCCACAGATACGCAGTATTTT.

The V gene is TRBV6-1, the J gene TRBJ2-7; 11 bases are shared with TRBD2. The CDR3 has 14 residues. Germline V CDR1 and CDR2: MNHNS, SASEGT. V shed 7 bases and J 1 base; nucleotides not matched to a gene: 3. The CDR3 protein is CASTRTSGSYEQYF. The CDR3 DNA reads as TGTGCCAGCACCCGGACTAGCGGGTCCTACGAGCAGTACTTC.

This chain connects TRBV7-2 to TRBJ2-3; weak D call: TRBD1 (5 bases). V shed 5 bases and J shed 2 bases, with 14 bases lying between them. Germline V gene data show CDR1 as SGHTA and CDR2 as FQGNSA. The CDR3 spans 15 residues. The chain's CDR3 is CASSPGALITDTQYF. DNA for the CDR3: TGTGCCAGCAGCCCTGGGGCACTGATCACAGATACGCAGTATTTT. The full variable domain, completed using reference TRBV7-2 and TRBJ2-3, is GAGVSQSPSNKVTEKGKDVELRCDPISGHTALYWYRQSLGQGLEFLIYFQGNSAPDKSGLPSDRFSAERTGGSVSTLTIQRTQQEDSAVYLCASSPGALITDTQYFGPGTRLTVL.